This T cell receptor beta chain was identified during a study of blood T cell repertoires in COVID-19. Turning to the study itself: The United States, Italy and Spain were the sources of the acute and convalescent COVID-19 samples. PBMCs, B-cell-depleted T cells, or T cells provided the cDNA or gDNA that made up the material.

Original data processing: It was from reference gene primer amplification that nucleated cell counts were estimated. TCRdb keeps only in-frame clones here, not all; method: immunoSEQ multiplex PCR. Clone size and V and J calls were adopted from that table, with D and trimming inferred from the DNA. This sample yields tens of thousands of clones, of which about 91% are seen a single time; 6% to 7.5% belongs to the top ten. Seattle patient enrollment occurred during active infection, with longitudinal follow-up thereafter. This clone appeared once. This TCR came from a man in his forties with COVID-19, enrolled during active disease. The specimen sequenced was peripheral blood.

The CDR3 loop is CAWSRQDRGLATF. CDR3 coding DNA: TGTGCCTGGAGTCGACAAGACAGGGGGTTGGCTACCTTC. V is TRBV30 and J is TRBJ1-2, with TRBD1 matching over 9 bases. With 2 bases clipped from V and 14 bases from J, the junction kept 12 bases outside the gene matches. Germline V lookup: CDR1 GTSNPN, CDR2 SVGIG (reference sequence). The CDR3 runs to 13 residues.